This T cell receptor beta chain was recovered during a study of cytomegalovirus exposure and HLA in healthy donors (dated by TCRdb to the late 2010s). Concerning the study at large: An earlier analysis of about 560 of the donors reported 276 Gb of sequence data and around 110 million unique TCR beta sequences obtained from about 180 million T cells. Donor age, sex, ethnicity and CMV serostatus were compiled together with the repertoire data. The number of donors typed differed by locus, with roughly 629-640 for A, B, C, DRB1 and DQB1, approximately 500 for DQA1, some 570 for DPA1, and some 440 for DPB1. The genetic ancestry cluster associated with self-reported Caucasian donors included over 80% of the roughly 400 genotyped donors. The later analysis used no new phenotypic data to find candidate immune exposures, relying instead on TCR beta sequences and their occurrence across donors. A later genetic analysis took genome-wide SNP genotypes for 398 of the 666 donors and used that subset as a discovery cohort. The study aimed to test whether cataloging public T cell receptors could reveal signatures of past pathogen exposure. The study combined high-throughput TCR immunosequencing, statistical association of individual TCRs with disease status, and machine learning to predict cytomegalovirus infection status. All discovery cohort repertoires had been generated using a single sequencing platform. Around 320 gigabases of sequencing data and tens of millions of unique TCR sequences were included in an early release covering about 620 HLA-typed donors. Besides the first cohort of hundreds of subjects, a separate validation cohort made up of roughly 130 different subjects was used. In a later analysis, previously published TCR beta repertoires from hundreds of donors were re-analyzed and high-resolution HLA genotyping was added so that TCR occurrence patterns could be studied. Both class I and class II loci were covered by HLA typing, at four-digit resolution. Because of strong linkage in the cohort, roughly five DR-DQ haplotypes were treated as single units for association and clustering. In an earlier analysis of several hundred of the donors, high-throughput TCR beta sequencing was used to judge whether each TCR beta V gene segment behaved as functional or pseudogenic. On average, around 230,000 unique TCR beta nucleotide sequences were sequenced per donor among some 430 genotyped donors of the cohort, with roughly 18% of those sequences being non-productive. The T cell repertoires of some 670 subjects were profiled by immunosequencing and related to cytomegalovirus serostatus.

Summary of the overall study and its limitations: An association between a missense DCLRE1C variant and V-gene and J-gene trimming of TCR beta chains was found in a later genetic analysis and replicated in an independent cohort. A further reported finding was that TCR beta sequences accurately predicted the HLA-A and HLA-B alleles for most subjects in the first cohort. In a later analysis, most CMV-associated TCR beta chains were found to appear HLA-restricted, with HLA associations seemingly driven largely by CMV exposure. While some public TCRs were present in many individuals, most TCR sequences turned up only very rarely across donors. Because the 87-base-pair reads could not distinguish some IMGT-functional V segments, including TRBV6-2 and TRBV6-3, those segments were excluded. Several of the top co-occurrence clusters appeared to be linked to parvovirus B19, influenza, CMV and Epstein-Barr virus, according to a later analysis. Some 16 rarely observed V segments, including chromosome 9 orphons, were excluded from the earlier analysis of approximately 600 of the donors because counts were too low. Strong co-occurrence of HLA alleles, especially DR and DQ, made assigning TCR associations to individual alleles difficult. The study listed 170 or so TCR beta chains as associated with cytomegalovirus. A cluster of highly shared sequence variants was judged likely to be a technical artifact of the sequencing pipeline. A later genetic analysis reported fewer N-insertions in productive TCRs among donors in an Asian-associated ancestry cluster than the roughly 620-donor mean. Cytomegalovirus status was reported to be diagnosed by the classifier with high specificity and sensitivity in both the original and validation cohorts. Roughly uniform sequencing depth across donors was assumed in presence/absence analyses, although this assumption may not hold. Specific HLA alleles were associated with around 18,000 TCR beta sequences at a false discovery rate of 0.05 in a later analysis. It was suggested by the authors that the approach could potentially be generalized to other disease states and immunological phenotypes. For the cohort, immune exposure information was limited to CMV serostatus. Correlated functional status among segregating V segments might be attributable to linkage disequilibrium, but an unknown experimental factor could not be ruled out. Three of the identified cytomegalovirus-associated TCR beta chains were confirmed in vitro to be specific for cytomegalovirus antigens. Broadly in line with IMGT annotations, most TCR beta V segments showed up in productive rearrangements about 87% or about 30% of the time in an earlier analysis of 450 to 600 of the donors. A later analysis found that TCR association rates varied across HLA loci, with DRB1 alleles showing the most associated TCRs and HLA-C alleles the fewest. Because HLA typing was unavailable for some donors at each locus, only the typed subset was used in association tests. In a later analysis, HLA-associated TCR beta chains were found to be more clonally expanded and to have lower generation probabilities than equally common non-associated chains. The cohort was sequenced for TCR beta chains only, and without alpha or paired-chain data the features that could be detected were limited.

This clone came up a few times. No antigen is known for it. Base qualities were left out, and no much larger clone turns up one base away. The library was made by the immunoSEQ multiplex PCR assay. For the multiplex PCR, a mixture combining 60 forward primers for TCR Vbeta segments and 13 reverse primers for TCR Jbeta segments was used. A multiplex PCR assay on genomic DNA amplified the CDR3 region of rearranged TCR beta genes. The Illumina HiSeq System was used to sequence the amplified TCR beta libraries as 87-base-pair reads. Concerning the study's data processing: A later analysis tallied 80 million to 95 million unique TCR beta chains across the 666 repertoires, and around 9.9 million of those chains were shared by two or more donors. Raw reads were error-corrected and collapsed into unique sequences by a nearest-neighbor algorithm in which closely related sequences were merged to remove PCR and sequencing errors. V, D and J gene segments were assigned by aligning CDR3 sequences to IMGT reference sequences. For a sequence to be retained, at least a six-nucleotide match to both a V gene segment and a J gene segment was required. Rearrangements were classified as productive when the CDR3 lacked stop codons and remained in frame with V and J, and all other rearrangements were classified as non-productive. CDR3 was defined according to IMGT convention as the region running from the second conserved V-encoded cysteine to the conserved J-encoded phenylalanine. The earlier analysis of fewer than 700 of the donors excluded sequences that lacked an unambiguous match to a single V gene segment. An earlier analysis of some 500 of the donors classified V segments as functional when productive rearrangements were above 56.7% and as segregating when the standard deviation between donors was above 5%. A statistical classification framework was built to diagnose cytomegalovirus status from the catalog of TCR beta chain sequences. In a later analysis, V and J genes were assigned by comparing TCR nucleotide sequences against IMGT/GENE-DB human TR gene sequences. The TCRdist pipeline was used in a later analysis to assign CDR3 sequences and most-parsimonious VDJ recombination scenarios. A later analysis defined each TCR beta chain by its CDR3 amino acid sequence plus V-gene family, and excluded reads lacking a unique V-gene family. To address suspected cross-contamination and a sequencing artifact, a later analysis removed under 600 highly shared, low-generation-probability nucleotide sequences. In a later analysis, a clonal expansion index was calculated for each public chain from normalized within-repertoire ranks of inferred template counts. A later analysis computed generation probabilities with a VDJ recombination model fitted to out-of-frame rearrangements, and checked the results against IGoR. Hypergeometric tests were used in a later analysis to score TCR-TCR, TCR-HLA and TCR-CMV co-occurrence, with a repertoire-size bias correction applied to the TCR pairs. False discovery rates were estimated in a later analysis by permuting HLA or CMV assignments 20 times. In a later analysis, co-occurring TCRs were grouped with DBSCAN, and TCRdist sequence similarity was added when clustering was performed within HLA-allele-positive subsets. For co-occurrence clustering, repertoires with fewer than 30,000 or more than 120,000 public chains were excluded, along with 5 or 6 repertoires with anomalous nucleotide sharing. TCRdb holds this immuneACCESS table with in-frame rearrangements only. Some clones are missing; in checked studies, unresolved V genes explain under half, and the rest has no known cause. The D gene and trimming were derived from the DNA, and the V and J assignments and clone size from that table. The sample contains some 190,000 clones, 9.5% of them found a single time. The biggest ten clones account for roughly 1.4% of the sample.

The germline V and J ends show losses of 5 bases and 5 bases respectively, and no gene match explains 3 bases of the junction. The CDR3, from cysteine to phenylalanine, totals 12 residues. This entry keeps only the CDR3 DNA: 36 bases, framed from base 1. CDR1 is given as SQVTM and CDR2 as ANQGSEA, both from the germline V gene. The cohort consisted of some 670 healthy bone marrow donors. All cohort members were sampled while nominally healthy, although unrecorded immune exposures were likely present. The donor tested CMV seropositive and was one of the 289 seropositive cohort members. A peripheral blood sample was collected from each donor, and TCR beta sequencing was performed on peripheral blood mononuclear cells. The Qiagen DNeasy Blood Extraction Kit was used to extract genomic DNA from the blood cell samples.

This clonotype was sampled from a woman aged 25 to 39 in good health and CMV-seropositive. Input material: PBMCs. The sequence links TRBV29-1 to TRBJ2-7; 10 bases in the middle match TRBD2. In nucleotide form, the sequence is TGCAGCGTTTGGACTAGCGGAAACGAGCAGTACTTC. The resulting protein is CSVWTSGNEQYF.